What follows are 16 T cell receptor beta chains derived from one specimen sequenced in a study of OX40 agonist ivuxolimab in advanced cancers. Measured with immunoSEQ multiplex PCR; TCRdb has only the in-frame clones, and not every one. The table includes more than 25,000 clones, approximately 88% detected once. This specimen consisted of CD4+ or CD8+ T cells sorted from blood, obtained in a trial of the OX40 agonist ivuxolimab. The receptors come from an adult with an advanced solid tumor such as melanoma, head and neck, liver or kidney cancer.

This clone has just a few counts. The chain uses TRBV5-5 and TRBJ2-7; 7 bases align to TRBD2. The CDR3 sequence is 16 residues long. V was pared by 4 bases and J by 5 bases, with 15 bases of the junction left unmatched. The germline gives CDR1 SGHKS, CDR2 YYEKEE (reference sequence). The CDR3 coding sequence is TGTGCCAGCAGCAACCCGCAGGGAGGGTCGAGAGACGAGCAGTACTTC. Residues: CASSNPQGGSRDEQYF.

The chain has TRBV7-9 and TRBJ2-7; 9 bases agree with TRBD1. The CDR3 sequence is 12 residues long. V dropped 11 bases and J dropped 5; count of bases not matched to a gene: 7. The germline V gene has CDR1 SEHNR and CDR2 FQNEAQ (reference sequence). CDR3 coding DNA: TGTGCCGGTGGGACAGGGAATAACGAGCAGTACTTC. Translating gives CAGGTGNNEQYF.

The V gene is TRBV10-2, the J gene TRBJ1-1; perhaps TRBD1 as D (5 bases). Between the trimmed V and J ends, which lost 6 bases and 1 base, there was a span of 15 bases. Germline V gene lookup returns CDR1 WSHSY and CDR2 SAAADI. CDR3 length equals 15 residues. In nucleotides, the CDR3 is TGCGCCAGCAGGGACACCTTAATTTCGAACACTGAAGCTTTCTTT. Amino acid sequence: CASRDTLISNTEAFF.

The chain is built from TRBV2 and TRBJ1-5; D is uncertain. With 7 bases removed from V and 5 bases from J, the gap between germline ends came to 12 bases. Germline V lookup: CDR1 SNHLY, CDR2 FYNNEI. This CDR3 is 13 amino acids long. Written as DNA, the CDR3 is TGTGCCAGCAACCCCGCGGCGTATCAGCCCCAGCATTTT. It encodes CASNPAAYQPQHF.

This chain uses TRBV7-9 with TRBJ2-1, with D possibly matching TRBD1 (5 bases). Germline V gene sequence: CDR1 SEHNR, CDR2 FQNEAQ (reference sequence). The V end lost 5 bases, the J end lost 12 bases, and 23 bases lay between the germline ends. The CDR3 has 15 amino acids. The CDR3 DNA sequence: TGTGCCAGCAGCCCCCAGGTACAGGCCCGACCCCTGCAGTTCTTC. Encoded protein: CASSPQVQARPLQFF.

This clone has just a few counts. The rearrangement uses TRBV11-1 and TRBJ2-7; D not resolved. The V and J ends lost 5 bases and 7 bases respectively, with 15 bases between them. This CDR3 has 13 residues. In germline, CDR1 is SGHAT, CDR2 FQDESV (reference sequence). Here the CDR3 DNA reads TGTGCCAGCAGCGCAGTAGTAGTAGATGAGCAGTACTTC. Protein: CASSAVVVDEQYF.

The chain joins TRBV21-1 to TRBJ2-1; the table's D call TRBD2 went unverified against the DNA. TRBV21-1 corresponds to a pseudogene. The CDR3 runs 15 residues. The CDR3, as DNA: TGTGCCAGCAGCAAATCTAGCGGGGGGCTGGATGAGCAGTTCTTC. Its protein is CASSKSSGGLDEQFF.

This clone occurred once. The rearrangement links TRBV28 to TRBJ2-7; no clear D. Germline CDR1 is MDHEN and CDR2 is SYDVKM. Trimming stripped 2 bases from V and 5 bases from J, with 10 bases between. The CDR3 runs to 13 residues. Written as DNA, the CDR3 is TGTGCCAGCAGTTTAGGGGTAGCTAACGAGCAGTACTTC. Its protein product is CASSLGVANEQYF. Filled out from reference TRBV28 and TRBJ2-7, the complete variable domain reads DVKVTQSSRYLVKRTGEKVFLECVQDMDHENMFWYRQDPGLGLRLIYFSYDVKMKEKGDIPEGYSVSREKKERFSLILESASTNQTSMYLCASSLGVANEQYFGPGTRLTVT.

The J gene is TRBJ1-2, the V gene TRBV29-1; 7 bases match TRBD1. V was clipped by 2 bases and J by 6 bases; unmatched bases: 15. The CDR3 covers 16 residues. CDR1 and CDR2 from the germline V gene are SQVTM and ANQGSEA. The CDR3 loop reads CSVEMGQPLLDNGYTF. The CDR3 bases are TGCAGCGTTGAAATGGGACAGCCCCTCCTAGATAATGGCTACACCTTC.

The J gene is TRBJ1-1, the V gene TRBV5-8; D is ambiguous. V lost 6 bases and J lost 11, with 8 bases in between. Per germline, CDR1 SGHTS and CDR2 YDEGEE. The CDR3 has 9 amino acids. In nucleotides, the CDR3 is TGTGCCAGCACCCAGTGGGCTTTCTTT. Amino acid sequence: CASTQWAFF.

This clone was seen a handful of times. The chain uses TRBV4-3 and TRBJ2-1; 8 nucleotides align to TRBD2. The germline V gene encodes CDR1 LGHNA and CDR2 YSLEER. Unmatched junction bases numbered 8, after V lost 7 bases and J lost 6 bases. This CDR3 comprises 14 residues. CDR3 in amino acids: CASKPSAGVNEQFF. Written as DNA, the CDR3 is TGCGCCAGCAAACCTTCAGCGGGGGTCAATGAGCAGTTCTTC.

This chain joins TRBV9 and TRBJ2-7; 10 bases align to TRBD2. The germline V gene encodes CDR1 SGDLS and CDR2 YYNGEE. V trimming: 4 bases; J trimming: 5 bases; junction bases outside the gene matches: 6. The CDR3 is made up of 14 amino acids. The CDR3 here is CASSPLAGVNEQYF. DNA of the CDR3: TGTGCCAGCAGCCCCCTAGCGGGAGTCAACGAGCAGTACTTC.

This rearrangement joins TRBV13 to TRBJ1-4; D uncertain. The germline V gene has CDR1 PRHDT and CDR2 FYEKMQ (reference sequence). Trimming left V 0 bases short and J 8 bases short, with 7 bases between. The CDR3 loop spans 13 amino acids. CDR3 nucleotide sequence: TGTGCCAGCAGCTTAGGCCAACAAGAAAAACTGTTTTTT. This gives the protein CASSLGQQEKLFF.

The genes are TRBV19 and TRBJ1-2, with 8 bases aligning to TRBD1. This CDR3 is built from 14 residues. Germline loops: CDR1 LNHDA, CDR2 SQIVND (reference sequence). The junction had 5 bases not matched to a gene; V was cut back by 7 bases and J by 1 base. CDR3 sequence (DNA): TGTGCCAGTACCCCAGGGGGCTTTAACTATGGCTACACCTTC. Amino acid sequence: CASTPGGFNYGYTF.

The chain uses TRBV6-1 and TRBJ1-2; 8 positions agree with TRBD1. The length of the CDR3 is 13 residues. Germline V gene data show CDR1 as MNHNS and CDR2 as SASEGT. With 5 bases clipped from V and 4 bases from J, the junction kept 3 bases outside the gene matches. CDR3 sequence reads: CASSWTGFYGYTF. The CDR3 DNA is TGTGCCAGCAGTTGGACAGGGTTCTATGGCTACACCTTC.

The chain couples TRBV5-5 to TRBJ2-7; 10 nucleotides line up with TRBD2. The CDR3 sequence is 15 residues long. Trimming cost V 4 bases and J 0 bases; bases outside gene matches: 4. The germline CDR1 and CDR2 sequences are SGHKS and YYEKEE (reference sequence). CDR3 nucleotide sequence: TGTGCCAGCAGCAAAGAGCGGGAGGGCTCCTACGAGCAGTACTTC. Encoded protein: CASSKEREGSYEQYF.